These T cell receptor beta chains were read from a single sample in a study of T cell changes during pregnancy in multiple sclerosis. Sequenced by immunoSEQ multiplex PCR; TCRdb stores in-frame clones only, minus some. This sample has approximately 21,000 clones; over 80% occur once, and the top ten carry about a sixth. Source: CD8+ T cells from peripheral blood mononuclear cells, taken in the first trimester of pregnancy. These receptors were collected from a female donor in good health, enrolled as a control in a pregnancy study. Each CDR3 is given with its conserved first and last residue. D genes are given only for firm matches.

TRBJ2-7,TRBV27,TRBD2,CASSLFGSGSSYEQYF
TRBJ2-7,TRBV11-2,-,CASSQLDSRNSYEQYF
TRBJ2-5,TRBV9,TRBD1,CASSGQGASRETQYF
TRBJ1-2,TRBV9,-,CASSVAGQGNGYTF
TRBJ2-2,TRBV9,-,CASSVVGSYTGELFF
TRBJ2-5,TRBV7-2,-,CASSLGQGGFQETQYF
TRBJ2-2,TRBV4-1,TRBD2,CASSQDSGGVTGELFF
TRBJ2-5,TRBV14,TRBD2,CASSQDYSGRAETQYF
TRBJ2-5,TRBV4-3,-,CASSQDGQEETQYF
TRBJ1-4,TRBV1,-,CTSSHRTGGGEKLFF
TRBJ2-3,TRBV5-1,TRBD2,CASSLDLAGGTVGGTDTQYF
TRBJ1-1,TRBV30,TRBD1,CAWSEGQGIGTEAFF
TRBJ1-1,TRBV30,TRBD1,CAWSEGQGNTEAFF
TRBJ1-1,TRBV5-1,-,CASSTGTEAFF
TRBJ2-3,TRBV5-1,TRBD2,CASSLDLRGGRDTQYF
TRBJ2-1,TRBV7-9,TRBD1,CASSLKATGAWEQFF
TRBJ1-4,TRBV28,-,CASSLAGDRYEKLFF
TRBJ2-2,TRBV15,-,CATRGGLNTGELFF
TRBJ2-7,TRBV13,TRBD2,CASSLGRGVDEQYF
TRBJ2-3,TRBV13,TRBD1,CASSLRLSGGLYTQYF
TRBJ1-6,TRBV28,-,CASSLGWVGQAPLHF
TRBJ2-1,TRBV7-2,TRBD2,CASSRRSSGVGGNEQFF
TRBJ2-1,TRBV4-2,TRBD2,CASSQSGGGYNEQFF
TRBJ1-6,TRBV19,-,CASSFGSSPLHF
TRBJ2-7,TRBV9,-,CASSGSTGLGEQYF
TRBJ1-3,TRBV19,-,CASSMPRELIAGNTIYF
TRBJ2-7,TRBV7-9,-,CASSLTRPGELTGEQYF